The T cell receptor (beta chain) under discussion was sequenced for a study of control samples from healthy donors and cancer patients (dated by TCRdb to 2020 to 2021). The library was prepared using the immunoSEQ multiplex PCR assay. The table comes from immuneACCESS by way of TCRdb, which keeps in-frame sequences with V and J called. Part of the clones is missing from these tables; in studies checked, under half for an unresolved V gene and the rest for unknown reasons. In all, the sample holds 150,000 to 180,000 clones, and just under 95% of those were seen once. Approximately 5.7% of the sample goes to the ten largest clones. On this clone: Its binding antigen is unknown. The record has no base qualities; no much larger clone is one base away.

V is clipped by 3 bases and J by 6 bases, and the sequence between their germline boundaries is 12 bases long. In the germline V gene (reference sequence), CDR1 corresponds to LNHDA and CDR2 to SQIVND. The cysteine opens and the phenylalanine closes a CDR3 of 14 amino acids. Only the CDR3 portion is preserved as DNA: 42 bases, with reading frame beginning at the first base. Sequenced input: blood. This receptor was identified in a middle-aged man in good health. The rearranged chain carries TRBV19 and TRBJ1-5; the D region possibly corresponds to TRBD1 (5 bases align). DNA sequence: TGTGCCAGTAGTATTAAGGGGTCGGGTCAGCCCCAGCATTTT. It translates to CASSIKGSGQPQHF.